This TCR beta chain was observed in a study of T cells in Graves' hyperthyroidism and ophthalmopathy. This clonotype was counted once. Its matching antigen is unknown. Germline CDR1 SQVTM, CDR2 ANQGSEA. V lost 6 bases, J lost 0 bases, and 11 bases lay in between. The CDR3 loop spans 13 amino acids. Study outcomes and limitations: Ophthalmopathy stood apart from stable hyperthyroidism in a 13 V-J model. It was a median 6.5 months before onset that the model predicted ophthalmopathy.

There were TCR beta CDR3 regions amplified from RNA transcripts. The TCR CDR3 first-round RT-PCR relied on the HTBI primer set. MiXCR, run by TCRdb on the multiplex PCR reads, gives a single entry per CDR3 protein. The sample includes around 300,000 distinct CDR3 sequences, approximately 16% of them seen just once. This chain links TRBV29-1 with TRBJ1-1; D is possibly TRBD1 (5 bases). The specimen was blood. The source is a woman aged 45 to 65 with Graves' hyperthyroidism that later progressed to Graves' ophthalmopathy. The CDR3 nucleotides read TGCAGCGTCCGGGGCCTTATGAACACTGAAGCTTTCTTT. It specifies CSVRGLMNTEAFF.